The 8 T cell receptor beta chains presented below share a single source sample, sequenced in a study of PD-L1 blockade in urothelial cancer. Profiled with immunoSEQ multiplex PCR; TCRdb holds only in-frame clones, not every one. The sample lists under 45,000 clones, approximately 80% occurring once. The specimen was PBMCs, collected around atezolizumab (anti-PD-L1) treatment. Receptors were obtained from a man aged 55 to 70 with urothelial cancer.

The CDR3 nucleotides are TGTGCCAGCAGCCTTAGCGGGGGAAACAATGAGCAGTTCTTC. Translating it yields CASSLSGGNNEQFF. The chain has TRBV7-2 and TRBJ2-1; 9 bases align to TRBD2. CDR1 SGHTA and CDR2 FQGNSA come from the germline V gene. The CDR3 has 14 amino acids. After removal of 5 bases from V and 5 bases from J, the junction contained 4 bases not matched to a gene.

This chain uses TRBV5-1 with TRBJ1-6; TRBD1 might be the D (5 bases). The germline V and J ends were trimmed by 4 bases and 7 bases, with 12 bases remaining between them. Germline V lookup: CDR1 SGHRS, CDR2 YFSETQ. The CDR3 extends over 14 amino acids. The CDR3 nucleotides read TGCGCCAGCAGCGGGGGGACGGCAAATTCACCCCTCCACTTT. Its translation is CASSGGTANSPLHF.

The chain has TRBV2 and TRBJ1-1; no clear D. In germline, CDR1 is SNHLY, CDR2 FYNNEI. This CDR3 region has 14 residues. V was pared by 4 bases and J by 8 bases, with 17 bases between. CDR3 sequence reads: CASSGKTSAVEAFF. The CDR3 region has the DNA TGTGCCAGCAGTGGGAAGACTTCGGCCGTCGAAGCTTTCTTT.

This CDR3 reads CASSLDVRGSSSYEQYF. Here the CDR3 DNA reads TGCGCCAGCAGCTTGGATGTCCGGGGATCGAGTTCCTACGAGCAGTACTTC. The rearrangement links TRBV5-1 to TRBJ2-7; a weak D match, TRBD2 (5 bases). This CDR3 region has 17 residues. Trimming took off 0 bases at V and 1 base at J, with 17 bases between the two ends. Germline CDR1 SGHRS, CDR2 YFSETQ.

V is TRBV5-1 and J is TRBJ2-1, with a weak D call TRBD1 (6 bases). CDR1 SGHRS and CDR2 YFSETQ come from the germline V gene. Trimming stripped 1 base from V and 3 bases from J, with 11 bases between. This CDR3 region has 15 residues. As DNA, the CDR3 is TGCGCCAGCAGCTTGATGGGGGCGGGCTACAATGAGCAGTTCTTC. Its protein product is CASSLMGAGYNEQFF.

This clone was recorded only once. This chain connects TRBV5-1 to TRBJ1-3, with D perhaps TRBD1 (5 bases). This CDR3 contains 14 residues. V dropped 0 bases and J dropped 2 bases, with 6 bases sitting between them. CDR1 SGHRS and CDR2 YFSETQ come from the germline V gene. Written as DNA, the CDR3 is TGCGCCAGCAGCTTGGGGGGCGCTGGAAACACCATATATTTT. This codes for CASSLGGAGNTIYF.

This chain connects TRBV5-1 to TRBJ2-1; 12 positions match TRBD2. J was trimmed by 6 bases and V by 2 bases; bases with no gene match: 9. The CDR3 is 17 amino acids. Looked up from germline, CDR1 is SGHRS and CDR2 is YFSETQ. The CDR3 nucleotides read TGCGCCAGCAGCTTATGGGCTAGCGGGGGGGCGGGCAATGAGCAGTTCTTC. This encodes CASSLWASGGAGNEQFF.

This chain's CDR3 is CASRLRTSGGYEQYF. The DNA of the CDR3 is TGTGCCAGCAGACTCCGGACTAGCGGGGGCTACGAGCAGTACTTC. V is TRBV5-8 and J is TRBJ2-7; 13 bases align to TRBD2. Germline CDR1 SGHTS, CDR2 YDEGEE. The CDR3 is 15 amino acids. V dropped 5 bases and J dropped 3; count of bases not matched to a gene: 5.